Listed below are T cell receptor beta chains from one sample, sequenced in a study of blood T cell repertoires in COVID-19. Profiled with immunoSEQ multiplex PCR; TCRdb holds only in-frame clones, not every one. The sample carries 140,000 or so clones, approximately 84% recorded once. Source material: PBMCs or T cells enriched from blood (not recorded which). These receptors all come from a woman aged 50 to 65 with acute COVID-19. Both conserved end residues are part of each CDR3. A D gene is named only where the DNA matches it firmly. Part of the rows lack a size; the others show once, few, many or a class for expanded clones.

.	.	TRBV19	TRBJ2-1	CASSNAGEQFF	TGTGCCAGTAGTAATGCGGGTGAGCAGTTCTTC
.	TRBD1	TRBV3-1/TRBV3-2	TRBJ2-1	CASSHAGGGINEQFF	TGTGCCAGCAGCCATGCAGGGGGCGGGATAAATGAGCAGTTCTTC
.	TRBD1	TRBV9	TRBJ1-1	CASRDIKGQGRISEAFF	TGTGCCAGCAGAGACATCAAGGGACAGGGAAGAATTTCTGAAGCTTTCTTT
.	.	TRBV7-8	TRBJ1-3	CASSLVWSSGNTIYF	TGTGCCAGCAGCTTAGTTTGGAGCTCTGGAAACACCATATATTTT
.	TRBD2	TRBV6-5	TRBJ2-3	CASSSSGRSIDTQYF	TGTGCCAGCAGTTCGAGCGGGAGGAGTATAGATACGCAGTATTTT
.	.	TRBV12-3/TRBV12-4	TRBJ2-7	CASSSGNEQYF	TGTGCCAGCAGTTCCGGGAACGAGCAGTACTTC
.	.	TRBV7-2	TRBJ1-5	CASSLGDGSQPQHF	TGTGCCAGCAGCTTAGGGGACGGGAGTCAGCCCCAGCATTTT
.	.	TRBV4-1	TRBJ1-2	CASSQDFRENYGYTF	TGCGCCAGCAGCCAAGATTTCAGGGAAAACTATGGCTACACCTTC
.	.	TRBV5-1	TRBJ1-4	CASSLSTVDNEKLFF	TGCGCCAGCAGCTTGTCCACGGTCGATAATGAAAAACTGTTTTTT
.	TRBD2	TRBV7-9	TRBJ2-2	CASSSTTLAGGMAGELFF	TGTGCCAGCAGCTCTACTACGCTAGCGGGAGGAATGGCCGGGGAGCTGTTTTTT
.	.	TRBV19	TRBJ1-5	CASSLRGGNQPQHF	TGTGCCAGTAGTCTCCGGGGGGGGAATCAGCCCCAGCATTTT
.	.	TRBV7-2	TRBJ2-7	CASSLDDRTFYEQYF	TGTGCCAGCAGCTTAGATGACAGGACTTTCTACGAGCAGTACTTC
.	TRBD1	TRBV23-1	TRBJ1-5	CAGETGRNQPQHF	TGCGCCGGGGAGACAGGGAGGAATCAGCCCCAGCATTTT
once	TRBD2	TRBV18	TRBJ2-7	CASSPASGEQYF	TGTGCCAGCTCACCCGCTAGCGGGGAGCAGTACTTC
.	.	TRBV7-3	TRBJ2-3	CASSLSGQGTDTQYF	TGTGCCAGCAGCTTATCCGGGCAGGGGACAGATACGCAGTATTTT
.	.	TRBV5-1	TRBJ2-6	CASSSGSGANVLTF	TGCGCCAGCAGCTCCGGCTCTGGGGCCAACGTCCTGACTTTC